These 3 T cell receptor beta chains share one sample of origin, sequenced in a study of beta chain features in type 1 diabetes. Notes on the study in general: Type 1 diabetes patients had TCRB CDR3s that were shorter (moderately but significantly so) in all four CD4+ subsets.

Their antigens remain unidentified. Sequenced material consisted of expressed TCRB transcripts (all of the isolated RNA was reverse transcribed). Assay: immunoSEQ multiplex PCR; the TCRdb copy retains only in-frame clones and omits some. Of 400,000 or so clones in the sample, 9.6% are singletons; the top ten hold about 0.6%. The source material was central memory CD4+ T cells from blood. These receptors were taken from a man aged 30-40 years with type 1 diabetes.

The sample holds many counts of this clone. The chain employs TRBV5-6 and TRBJ2-1; D call uncertain. Per germline, CDR1 SGHDT and CDR2 YYEEEE. The V end lost 4 bases, the J end lost 2 bases, and 10 bases lay between the germline ends. CDR3 size: 14 residues. The CDR3 bases are TGTGCCAGCAGCCCCGCCAGCGCCTACAATGAGCAGTTCTTC. Translation: CASSPASAYNEQFF.

The chain joins TRBV6-1 to TRBJ1-5; D not certain. The length of the CDR3 is 15 residues. V was trimmed by 5 bases and J by 5 bases, leaving 16 bases between them. Looked up from germline, CDR1 is MNHNS and CDR2 is SASEGT. The CDR3: CASSLTSLGDQPQHF. The CDR3 DNA is TGTGCCAGCAGTCTAACATCCCTCGGCGATCAGCCCCAGCATTTT.

V usage is TRBV28 and J usage is TRBJ1-4; no firm D call. V lost 2 bases and J 8 bases, leaving 12 bases between the germline ends. Germline V lookup: CDR1 MDHEN, CDR2 SYDVKM. This CDR3 has 14 amino acids. The CDR3 DNA sequence: TGTGCCAGCAGTTTAGGGCGGCCTCGAGAAAAACTGTTTTTT. Residues: CASSLGRPREKLFF.